The rows below give T cell receptor beta chains drawn from one sample of a study of T cell responses to AZD1222 COVID-19 vaccine. Libraries were prepared by immunoSEQ multiplex PCR; TCRdb keeps only in-frame clonotypes and omits some of them. The table lists 120,000 to 150,000 clones, 93% of them singletons. The source material was peripheral blood, sampled on day 0 of AZD1222 vaccination. The receptors here all came from an adult in good health. Each CDR3 is given with its conserved first and last residue. The order of the fields is D gene, V gene, clone size, J gene, CDR3 DNA, CDR3 protein. A D gene is named only where the DNA matches it firmly. Clone sizes are given selectively: once, few, many, or a class where the clone is expanded.

d_call: -
v_call: TRBV5-1
clone_size: -
j_call: TRBJ1-5
cdr3_nt: TGCGCCAGCAGCTTGGTGGGAGGGGGTCAGCCCCAGCATTTT
cdr3_aa: CASSLVGGGQPQHF

d_call: -
v_call: TRBV5-1
clone_size: -
j_call: TRBJ1-1
cdr3_nt: TGCGCCAGCAGCTTCTCGACCGGGAACACTGAAGCTTTCTTT
cdr3_aa: CASSFSTGNTEAFF

d_call: TRBD1
v_call: TRBV5-5
clone_size: -
j_call: TRBJ1-2
cdr3_nt: TGTGCCAGCAGCTTGTCCGAGCGGACAGGGATTATAGGCTATGGCTACACCTTC
cdr3_aa: CASSLSERTGIIGYGYTF

d_call: TRBD1
v_call: TRBV14
clone_size: -
j_call: TRBJ1-1
cdr3_nt: TGTGCCAGCAGCCAGACAGGGTCGGGCACTGAAGCTTTCTTT
cdr3_aa: CASSQTGSGTEAFF

d_call: -
v_call: TRBV7-2
clone_size: -
j_call: TRBJ1-3
cdr3_nt: TGTGCCAGCAGCATAACTTTCTCTGGAAACACCATATATTTT
cdr3_aa: CASSITFSGNTIYF

d_call: TRBD2
v_call: TRBV18
clone_size: once
j_call: TRBJ2-1
cdr3_nt: TGTGCCAGCTCACCCCAAGCGGGGACCAATGAGCAGTTCTTC
cdr3_aa: CASSPQAGTNEQFF

d_call: -
v_call: TRBV5-1
clone_size: -
j_call: TRBJ2-7
cdr3_nt: TGCGCCAGCAGCTTGGAGGGGAGCGCCTACGAGCAGTACTTC
cdr3_aa: CASSLEGSAYEQYF

d_call: TRBD1
v_call: TRBV7-8
clone_size: once
j_call: TRBJ1-1
cdr3_nt: TGTGCCAGCAGCCCCGGGACAGACCTACTGGGGAACACTGAAGCTTTCTTT
cdr3_aa: CASSPGTDLLGNTEAFF

d_call: TRBD1
v_call: TRBV18
clone_size: few
j_call: TRBJ1-4
cdr3_nt: TGTGCCAGCTCACCGGGACAGGGGAATGAAAAACTGTTTTTT
cdr3_aa: CASSPGQGNEKLFF

d_call: TRBD2
v_call: TRBV7-7
clone_size: -
j_call: TRBJ2-1
cdr3_nt: TGTGCTAGCACCCCTCTGCGGGAGAATGTATACAATGAGCAGTTCTTC
cdr3_aa: CASTPLRENVYNEQFF

d_call: TRBD1
v_call: TRBV19
clone_size: -
j_call: TRBJ1-3
cdr3_nt: TGTGCCAGTAGTAAACTCAACAGGGGAAGATCCGGAAACACCATATATTTT
cdr3_aa: CASSKLNRGRSGNTIYF

d_call: -
v_call: TRBV29-1
clone_size: -
j_call: TRBJ1-2
cdr3_nt: TGCAGCGTTGGAGGCCTCACAGGGCTCAACTATGGCTACACCTTC
cdr3_aa: CSVGGLTGLNYGYTF

d_call: -
v_call: TRBV5-4
clone_size: -
j_call: TRBJ2-4
cdr3_nt: TGTGCCAGCAGCTTGACAGACAACATTCAGTACTTC
cdr3_aa: CASSLTDNIQYF

d_call: TRBD1
v_call: TRBV27
clone_size: -
j_call: TRBJ2-7
cdr3_nt: TGTGCCAGCAGCCCGGACAGGGTCCTACTGGAGCAGTACTTC
cdr3_aa: CASSPDRVLLEQYF

d_call: TRBD2
v_call: TRBV6-4
clone_size: -
j_call: TRBJ2-2
cdr3_nt: TGTGCCAGCAGTGACGGGACTAGCGGGGCACGGGAGCTGTTTTTT
cdr3_aa: CASSDGTSGARELFF

d_call: -
v_call: TRBV9
clone_size: -
j_call: TRBJ1-2
cdr3_nt: TGTGCCAGCAGCGTACAAGGCGGCTATGGCTACACCTTC
cdr3_aa: CASSVQGGYGYTF

d_call: TRBD1
v_call: TRBV3-1/TRBV3-2
clone_size: -
j_call: TRBJ1-5
cdr3_nt: TGTGCCAGCAGTTCAGGACAGGGAGCACAGCCCCAGCATTTT
cdr3_aa: CASSSGQGAQPQHF

d_call: -
v_call: TRBV5-1
clone_size: -
j_call: TRBJ1-3
cdr3_nt: TGCGCCAGCAGCTTGGAGGCTCAGGGGTACTCTGGAAACACCATATATTTT
cdr3_aa: CASSLEAQGYSGNTIYF

d_call: -
v_call: TRBV9
clone_size: -
j_call: TRBJ2-3
cdr3_nt: TGTGCCAGCAGCGTAGTGACAGCTAGCACAGATACGCAGTATTTT
cdr3_aa: CASSVVTASTDTQYF

d_call: -
v_call: TRBV5-5
clone_size: -
j_call: TRBJ1-6
cdr3_nt: TGTGCCAGCAGCCTTGCGGGCGGCTCCATGGCCTCACCCCTCCACTTT
cdr3_aa: CASSLAGGSMASPLHF

d_call: -
v_call: TRBV30
clone_size: -
j_call: TRBJ1-1
cdr3_nt: TGTGCCTGGAGTGTTATGACACGGTCTGAAGCTTTCTTT
cdr3_aa: CAWSVMTRSEAFF

d_call: -
v_call: TRBV27
clone_size: -
j_call: TRBJ1-5
cdr3_nt: TGTGCCAGCACCCCCGTTGGGACTTTTAACAATCAGCCCCAGCATTTT
cdr3_aa: CASTPVGTFNNQPQHF